One and the same sample provided the 11 T cell receptor beta chains below, sequenced in a study of blood T cell repertoires in COVID-19. Generated by immunoSEQ multiplex PCR, the TCRdb table keeps only in-frame clones and is missing some. The repertoire consists of about 150,000 clones, with about 80% occurring once and the leading ten covering around 28%. The source material was peripheral blood. These receptors were taken from a woman aged 55-75 years with acute or convalescent COVID-19.

The gene calls are TRBV27 and TRBJ2-7; 7 bases fit TRBD1. V shed 3 bases, J shed 2 bases, and the junction held 1 base outside the gene matches. This CDR3 is 13 amino acids long. Germline V lookup: CDR1 MNHEY, CDR2 SMNVEV (reference sequence). CDR3 in DNA: TGTGCCAGCAGTTTTCAGGGGGCCTACGAGCAGTACTTC. Protein sequence: CASSFQGAYEQYF.

The V call is TRBV4-1, the J call TRBJ2-3, with 7 positions matching TRBD1. Trimming at V came to 2 bases and at J to 0 bases, leaving 5 bases not matched to a gene. Per the germline V gene, CDR1 is MGHRA and CDR2 is YSYEKL. The CDR3 extends over 16 amino acids. CDR3 coding DNA: TGCGCCAGCAGCCAACCTAACAGGGGTAGCACAGATACGCAGTATTTT. It specifies CASSQPNRGSTDTQYF.

The V and J genes are TRBV25-1 and TRBJ1-1; D uncertain. Trimming cost V 2 bases and J 4 bases, with 11 bases left between them. Germline loops: CDR1 MGHDK, CDR2 SYGVNS. CDR3 length: 14 residues. DNA for the CDR3: TGTGCCAGCAGTGAAGGTGGTCGGAGCACTGAAGCTTTCTTT. Residues: CASSEGGRSTEAFF.

The gene calls are TRBV4-1 and TRBJ1-1; no reliable D call. This CDR3 has 15 residues. Germline values: CDR1 MGHRA, CDR2 YSYEKL. V was clipped by 1 base and J by 0 bases, with 9 bases between them. CDR3 coding DNA: TGCGCCAGCAGCCAAGTCAGGATTTTGAACACTGAAGCTTTCTTT. Translated: CASSQVRILNTEAFF.

This sequence joins TRBV5-1 and TRBJ2-6; 8 bases are a match to TRBD2. The CDR3 spans 18 residues. Germline CDR1 is SGHRS and CDR2 is YFSETQ. After removal of 0 bases from V and 0 bases from J, the junction contained 5 bases not matched to a gene. The CDR3 DNA reads TGCGCCAGCAGCTTGGGATTTAGCGGGAACTCTGGGGCCAACGTCCTGACTTTC. Translating gives CASSLGFSGNSGANVLTF.

The genes are TRBV7-9 and TRBJ1-1, with 9 bases identical to TRBD1. CDR1 is SEHNR, CDR2 FQNEAQ, per germline (reference sequence). V shed 4 bases and J 6 bases; nucleotides not matched to a gene: 9. The length of the CDR3 is 15 residues. The CDR3 region is CASSSLGQGSSEAFF. CDR3 sequence (DNA): TGTGCCAGCAGCTCCCTTGGACAGGGGTCTTCTGAAGCTTTCTTT.

This rearrangement joins TRBV6-1 to TRBJ2-5; 7 bases are shared with TRBD1. Trimming cost V 1 base and J 5 bases; bases outside gene matches: 4. The CDR3 extends over 14 amino acids. CDR1 and CDR2 (germline): MNHNS, SASEGT. Here the CDR3 reads CASSEVGRGETQYF. CDR3 nucleotide sequence: TGTGCCAGCAGTGAAGTGGGCAGGGGGGAGACCCAGTACTTC.

This chain links TRBV10-3 with TRBJ2-2, with unresolved D. Trimming took 2 bases from V and 7 from J, leaving 5 bases between them. The CDR3 has 12 amino acids. Germline CDR1 ENHRY, CDR2 SYGVKD. CDR3 protein: CAISESLGELFF. DNA of the CDR3: TGTGCCATCAGTGAGAGCCTCGGGGAGCTGTTTTTT.

This chain connects TRBV19 to TRBJ2-3; weak D call: TRBD2 (6 bases). The V gene lost 7 bases and the J gene lost 1 base, with 9 bases spanning the gap. CDR1 is LNHDA and CDR2 is SQIVND in the germline V gene (reference sequence). The CDR3 contains 13 residues. As DNA, the CDR3 is TGTGCCAGTAATGGCGGGGGCACAGATACGCAGTATTTT. Translated: CASNGGGTDTQYF. Combining the CDR3 with reference TRBV19 and TRBJ2-3 gives the whole variable domain DGGITQSPKYLFRKEGQNVTLSCEQNLNHDAMYWYRQDPGQGLRLIYYSQIVNDFQKGDIAEGYSVSREKKESFPLTVTSAQKNPTAFYLCASNGGGTDTQYFGPGTRLTVL.

The chain recombines TRBV20-1 with TRBJ1-2; D is uncertain. The CDR3 has 10 amino acids. From germline, CDR1 is DFQATT and CDR2 SNEGSKA (reference sequence). V was shortened by 6 bases and J by 8 bases, with 10 bases between the two germline ends. CDR3 bases: TGCAGTGCCAGGAATGGGGGCTACACCTTC. Translated: CSARNGGYTF.

In its sample, this clone was seen once. V gene TRBV11-2 combines with J gene TRBJ1-6; D not certain. There are 14 residues in the CDR3. The V gene lost 7 bases and the J gene lost 6 bases, with 13 bases spanning the gap. The germline V gene has CDR1 SGHAT and CDR2 FQNNGV. Written as DNA, the CDR3 is TGTGCCAGCACCGACCCTCGGGGTAATTCACCCCTCCACTTT. Residues: CASTDPRGNSPLHF.